The clone carrying this T cell receptor (beta chain) has just a few counts. Together with a sample-barcoded 5' primer, a J-beta primer mix was included in a second PCR lasting 7 to 11 cycles. TCRdb called the 5' RACE reads again in MiXCR, with one record for every CDR3 protein. The sample shows around 870,000 distinct CDR3 sequences, under 35% of them seen only once. The data derive from a study of blood T cells in healthy people across ages. CDR3 length: 11 amino acids. Trimming took off 5 bases at V and 9 bases at J, with 8 bases between the two ends. Germline-derived CDR1 and CDR2 are SGHNT and YENEEA.

The receptor's source is an elderly woman in good health. The chain has TRBV11-3 and TRBJ2-1; D ambiguous. The source material was blood. CDR3 sequence (DNA): TGTGCCAGCAGCGCCCTATTTGAGCAGTTCTTC. Its protein product is CASSALFEQFF.